This is a list of T cell receptor beta chains from one sample in a study of blood T cell repertoires in COVID-19. Generated by immunoSEQ multiplex PCR, the TCRdb table keeps only in-frame clones and is missing some. The sample carries about 280,000 clones, 88% recorded once. Specimen: PBMCs or T cells enriched from blood (not recorded which). The source of these receptors is a woman in her thirties who had recovered from COVID-19. CDR3s include the opening cysteine and the closing phenylalanine or tryptophan. Fields, in order: V gene, J gene, clone size, D gene, CDR3 length, CDR3 DNA, CDR3 protein. A D gene is named only where the DNA matches it firmly. Expanded clones are given a class, and other clones once, few, many or no size at all.

>TRBV5-1|TRBJ2-7|few|-|12
TGCGCCAGCAGTCCAGGGGTCGTCGAGCAGTACTTC
CASSPGVVEQYF
>TRBV5-1|TRBJ1-1|-|-|12
TGCGCCAGCAGCATTGGACACCTTGAAGCTTTCTTT
CASSIGHLEAFF
>TRBV12-3/TRBV12-4|TRBJ1-2|-|TRBD1|13
TGTGCCAGCAGTCAAGACAGGGATTGGGGCTACACCTTC
CASSQDRDWGYTF
>TRBV7-2|TRBJ2-7|-|TRBD1|18
TGTGCCAGCAGCTTAGCGCTGAGGGGACAGGGGAGCTCCTACGAGCAGTACTTC
CASSLALRGQGSSYEQYF
>TRBV5-8|TRBJ2-5|once|TRBD1|16
TGTGCCAGCAGCTCCGGGACAGGGGCCATCCAAGAGACCCAGTACTTC
CASSSGTGAIQETQYF
>TRBV19|TRBJ2-5|-|TRBD1|14
TGTGCCAGTAGAGACAGGGTCGATATGAAGACCCAGTACTTC
CASRDRVDMKTQYF
>TRBV5-1|TRBJ2-7|-|-|13
TGCGCCAGCAGCGACGGCGGCTTCTACGAGCAGTACTTC
CASSDGGFYEQYF
>TRBV19|TRBJ2-1|-|TRBD1|13
TGTGCCAGTAGTATAGGGGGGGACAGGTGGCAGTTCTTC
CASSIGGDRWQFF
>TRBV30|TRBJ2-7|-|TRBD2|15
TGTGCCTGGAGTGTAACTAGCGCGTTGTTGCTCGAGCAGTACTTC
CAWSVTSALLLEQYF
>TRBV5-1|TRBJ2-5|once|TRBD1|15
TGCGCCAGCAGCCCCGGACAGGGACGGGGGGAGACCCAGTACTTC
CASSPGQGRGETQYF
>TRBV24-1|TRBJ1-5|-|TRBD1|16
TGTGCCACCAGTGATCGTAGGACAGGGGGACGTCAGCCCCAGCATTTT
CATSDRRTGGRQPQHF
>TRBV6-5|TRBJ1-1|-|TRBD1|13
TGTGCCAGCAGTTACCTTTCAGGGGGCGGGTCTTTCTTT
CASSYLSGGGSFF
>TRBV9|TRBJ2-1|-|TRBD2|18
TGTGCCAGCAGCGTAGATTTAAGGGTGGGGGGGTTTAACAATGAGCAGTTCTTC
CASSVDLRVGGFNNEQFF
>TRBV5-6|TRBJ1-2|-|TRBD1|14
TGTGCCAGCAGCCCAGGGGGGAGGTTATATGGCTACACCTTC
CASSPGGRLYGYTF
>TRBV12-3/TRBV12-4|TRBJ1-5|-|-|13
TGTGCCAGCAGTTTAGGGGGCAGGCAGCCCCAGCATTTT
CASSLGGRQPQHF
>TRBV14|TRBJ2-1|-|TRBD2|17
TGTGCCAGCAGCCCACTGGGACTAGCGGACTCCTACAATGAGCAGTTCTTC
CASSPLGLADSYNEQFF
>TRBV5-3|TRBJ2-7|once|-|14
TGTGCCAGAAGCTTGGCGAGCCACTCCTACGAGCAGTACTTC
CARSLASHSYEQYF
>TRBV5-1|TRBJ1-1|few|-|15
TGCGCCAGCAGCGTACAGGGAGCAGGGAACACTGAAGCTTTCTTT
CASSVQGAGNTEAFF
>TRBV7-9|TRBJ2-1|-|-|14
TGTGCCAGCAGCTTAGGGGCCGGCCTATGGGAGCAGTTCTTC
CASSLGAGLWEQFF
>TRBV28|TRBJ2-1|once|-|17
TGTGCCAGCAGTTCAAAACGGACCCCCTCTAGGGGCAATGAGCAGTTCTTC
CASSSKRTPSRGNEQFF
>TRBV30|TRBJ2-3|-|-|11
TGTGCCTGGAGTGTACTTGATACGCAGTATTTT
CAWSVLDTQYF
>TRBV5-4|TRBJ2-7|-|TRBD2|15
TGTGCCAGCAGCTTGGGCGGGAGCGATTCCTACGAGCAGTACTTC
CASSLGGSDSYEQYF
>TRBV10-3|TRBJ2-3|-|TRBD2|16
TGTGCCATCAGTGATCCGGGACTAGAGTCAGCAGATACGCAGTATTTT
CAISDPGLESADTQYF
>TRBV24-1|TRBJ2-2|-|-|14
TGTGCCACCAGTGAAACACTAGTTTCCGGGGAGCTGTTTTTT
CATSETLVSGELFF
>TRBV27|TRBJ1-2|-|-|13
TGTGCCAGCAGCTACAGGGACGGCTATGGCTACACCTTC
CASSYRDGYGYTF
>TRBV7-9|TRBJ1-1|-|-|13
TGTGCCAGCAGTACCGACTCGGGGACTGAAGCTTTCTTT
CASSTDSGTEAFF
>TRBV11-2|TRBJ1-3|-|-|14
TGTGCCAGCAGCGTCGGTCGATCAGGAAACACCATATATTTT
CASSVGRSGNTIYF
>TRBV30|TRBJ1-2|-|-|14
TGTGCCTGGAGTGTTCAGGGGAGAAACTATGGCTACACCTTC
CAWSVQGRNYGYTF
>TRBV28|TRBJ2-7|-|TRBD1|14
TGTGCCACCGCGTGGCAGGACAGGGCGTACGAGCAGTACTTC
CATAWQDRAYEQYF
>TRBV7-2|TRBJ2-7|-|TRBD2|15
TGTGCCAGCAGCTATGGGACTAGCGGGAGCAACGAGCAGTACTTC
CASSYGTSGSNEQYF
>TRBV5-1|TRBJ2-7|-|TRBD2|14
TGCGCCAGCAGCGGGACTAGCGCTAACTACGAGCAGTACTTC
CASSGTSANYEQYF
>TRBV19|TRBJ1-5|-|-|17
TGTGCCAGTCTTCCATTAGGAGTCCTCAGAAGCAATCAGCCCCAGCATTTT
CASLPLGVLRSNQPQHF
>TRBV10-2|TRBJ1-6|-|TRBD1|15
TGCGCCAGCAGTCGGGACAGCTTTGGGGCTTCACCCCTCCACTTT
CASSRDSFGASPLHF
>TRBV10-1|TRBJ2-2|once|TRBD2|19
TGCGCCAGCAGTGTGTACGGGACTAGCGGGGGGGAGAACACCGGGGAGCTGTTTTTT
CASSVYGTSGGENTGELFF
>TRBV15|TRBJ1-4|-|-|13
TGTGCCACCAGCAGGCAGTATAATGAAAAACTGTTTTTT
CATSRQYNEKLFF
>TRBV6-4|TRBJ2-2|-|-|13
TGTGCCAGCAGTGCCACGAACACCGGGGAGCTGTTTTTT
CASSATNTGELFF
>TRBV6-5|TRBJ1-1|once|TRBD1|13
TGTGCCGGTAACAGGGGGGTTGGTACTGAAGCTTTCTTT
CAGNRGVGTEAFF
>TRBV7-9|TRBJ2-5|-|TRBD1|15
TGTGCCAGCAGCTTTCCGGGACAGGGCCAAGAGACCCAGTACTTC
CASSFPGQGQETQYF
>TRBV11-3|TRBJ1-2|few|TRBD1|16
TGTGCCAGCAGCCCAGCCGGGACAGGACCCCTCTATGGCTACACCTTC
CASSPAGTGPLYGYTF
>TRBV28|TRBJ2-7|-|-|14
TGTGCCAGCAGTTTAGCGACAGCCCTACGGGAGCAGTACTTC
CASSLATALREQYF
>TRBV4-1|TRBJ1-1|-|-|11
TGCGCCAGCAGCCATCCCGGGGTGCCCGTATTT
CASSHPGVPVF
>TRBV9|TRBJ1-3|-|-|16
TGTGCCAGCAGCGTTAGTACGGGGGACTCTGGAAACACCATATATTTT
CASSVSTGDSGNTIYF
>TRBV29-1|TRBJ2-5|-|-|12
TGCAGCGTTGGTGGGTTGGGGCCAAGGAAGTACTTC
CSVGGLGPRKYF
>TRBV6-4|TRBJ1-2|-|-|14
TGTGCCAGCAGCGTGGAGTTGGGAGACTATGGCTACACCTTC
CASSVELGDYGYTF
>TRBV5-1|TRBJ2-4|-|TRBD1|15
TGCGCCAGCAGCTCACAGGGGGCGGCCAAAAACATTCAGTACTTC
CASSSQGAAKNIQYF
>TRBV15|TRBJ1-2|-|-|12
TGTGCCACCAGCAGAGCCTCCAGTGGCTACACCTTC
CATSRASSGYTF
>TRBV19|TRBJ2-3|-|TRBD2|15
TGTGCCAGTAGCCTACTAGCGGCTAGCACAGATACGCAGTATTTT
CASSLLAASTDTQYF
>TRBV28|TRBJ1-4|-|-|13
TGTGCCAGCACCCCCCCCGGCGGGGAAAACCTGTTTTTT
CASTPPGGENLFF
>TRBV7-9|TRBJ2-3|-|TRBD2|15
TGTGCCAGCAGCCGGGATAGCGGGAGGGCCCGTACGCAGTATTTT
CASSRDSGRARTQYF
>TRBV13|TRBJ2-1|-|TRBD1|15
TGTGCCAGCAGCCCCCGGGACAGGGCTTACAATGAGCAGTTCTTC
CASSPRDRAYNEQFF
>TRBV2|TRBJ2-3|-|-|15
TGTGCCAGCAGTGAAGAAGGGACTTATGCAGATACGCAGTATTTT
CASSEEGTYADTQYF
>TRBV7-2|TRBJ1-2|-|TRBD1|13
TGTGCCACCACACAGGGGGCCAACTATGGCTACACCTTC
CATTQGANYGYTF
>TRBV19|TRBJ1-1|-|-|14
TGTGCCAGTAGGATAAAAGGAGAGAACACTGAAGCTTTCTTT
CASRIKGENTEAFF